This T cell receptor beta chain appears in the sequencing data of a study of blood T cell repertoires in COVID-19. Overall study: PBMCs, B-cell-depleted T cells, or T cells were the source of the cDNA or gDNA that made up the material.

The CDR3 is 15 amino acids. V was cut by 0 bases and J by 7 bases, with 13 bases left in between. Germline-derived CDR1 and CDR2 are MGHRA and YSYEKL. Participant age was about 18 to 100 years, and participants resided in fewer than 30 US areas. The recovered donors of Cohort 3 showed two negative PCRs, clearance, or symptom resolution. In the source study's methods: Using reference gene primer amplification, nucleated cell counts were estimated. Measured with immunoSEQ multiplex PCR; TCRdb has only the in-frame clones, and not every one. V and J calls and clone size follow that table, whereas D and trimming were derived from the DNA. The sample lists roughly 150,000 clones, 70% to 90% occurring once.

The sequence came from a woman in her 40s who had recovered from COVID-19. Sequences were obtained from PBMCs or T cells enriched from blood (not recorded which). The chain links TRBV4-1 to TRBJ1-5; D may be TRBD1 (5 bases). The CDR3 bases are TGCGCCAGCAGCCAAGATGGCGCAGGGCGCCAGCCCCAGCATTTT. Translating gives CASSQDGAGRQPQHF.